This T cell receptor (beta chain) emerged from a study of blood T cells in healthy people across ages (dated by TCRdb to between 2014 and 2017). For context, the study as a whole: In model experiments, template switching captured roughly one uniquely barcoded TCR beta cDNA molecule for every two T cells. The study measured age-related changes in TCR beta repertoire diversity using deep sequencing normalized with unique cDNA molecular identifiers. Donors were grouped into four age groups: young (average 16 years), middle-aged (39), aged (62) and long-lived (approximately 82). To avoid experimental bias, donors of different ages were spread randomly across the sequencing lanes. The study analyzed two additional independent replicas of 1 million unique cDNA reads from the same blood draw for two donors, one aged 18 to 30 and one aged 80 or older.

As regards this clonotype: No cognate antigen has been identified for it. Nothing much larger sits one base from this clone, and base qualities are not available.

Donors were a few dozen systemically healthy Caucasian individuals from Russia aged 6 to 90 years. Each donor gave 8.5 to 10 milliliters of peripheral blood, collected into EDTA-treated Vacutainer tubes. Ficoll-Paque density-gradient centrifugation was used to isolate PBMCs, with at least 6.5 million per sample. Total RNA, at least 6 micrograms per sample, was extracted from PBMCs with Trizol reagent. Naive CD45RAhigh/CD27high T cell percentages were measured by flow cytometry on a PBMC aliquot from every donor. What the authors observed across the whole study: Compared with the aged group, more naive CD4+ T cells, fewer expanded clones and increased TCR diversity were shown by the long-lived group, suggesting age selection. Bulk unsorted PBMC profiling prevented conclusive comparison of naive and antigen-experienced compartments. There was a strong correlation between observed TCR beta diversity and the percentage of naive T cells measured by flow cytometry. Observed TCR beta diversity per million T cells fell roughly linearly with age, and a significant reduction was already apparent by age about 38. Estimates of total diversity based on one million sequenced T cells were regarded as lower bounds and as underestimates. Donor CMV infection status was unknown, potentially confounding age-related changes in expanded clonotypes.

The CDR3 contains 15 residues, cysteine and phenylalanine counted. Only CDR3 DNA remains: 45 bases, in frame from the first base. V ends up 5 bases short and J 2 bases short, with an unmatched junction base count of 11. Via the germline V gene (reference sequence), CDR1 is DFQATT and CDR2 SNEGSKA. Library prep was done by 5' RACE. The instrument given in TCRdb is Illumina HiSeq 2500. A second 7 to 11 cycle PCR used a sample-barcoded 5' primer and a J-beta primer mix. A unique molecular identifier was introduced onto each TCR beta cDNA molecule by a template-switch 5' adaptor carrying 12 random nucleotides. At least 2.5 million CDR3-containing paired-end reads were obtained from each sample. First-strand cDNA synthesis was performed from all RNA using the Mint cDNA synthesis kit, with priming by a TRBC-specific oligonucleotide. After uracil-DNA glycosylase treatment, a first 18-cycle PCR used universal primers M1SS and BC2_uni_R on all cDNA. The authors' analysis ran thus. Normalization of each sample was performed by random selection of 1 million high-quality reads, each carrying a distinct molecular identifier. Reads with shared molecular identifiers were discarded instead of being binned into consensus sequences. CDR3 identification, clonotype clustering and error correction used MiTCR with a Q25 quality threshold and the strictest error-elimination algorithm. A nonparametric unseen species model using Euler transformation provided a lower-bound estimate of total TCR beta diversity. TCRdb handled the public reads itself, with Q25 trimming in fastp and clone calling in MiXCR, and kept productive beta chains. Rows are unified per CDR3 protein, each entry keeping the most common DNA and genes. These V and J calls originate from TCRdb's pipeline instead of the authors' own analysis. This sample comprises about 970,000 distinct CDR3 sequences, about 53% of them detected only once. 20% to 25% of the sample belongs to the ten largest clones.

This receptor was identified in a woman aged 60-70 years in good health. The sample was blood. Rearrangement joined TRBV20-1 to TRBJ2-7; a stretch of 8 junction bases matches TRBD2. The DNA sequence is TGCAGTGCTCGACGATGGACACTAGCGGCCTACGAGCAGTACTTC. The translation is CSARRWTLAAYEQYF.